These T cell receptor beta chains were read from a single sample in a study of vaccination and CD4 T cells after COVID-19. In TCRdb, the PCR reads were re-called with MiXCR into one record per CDR3 protein. The sample consists of some 20,000 distinct CDR3 sequences, 35% to 40% of them appearing once. Their cognate antigens are unknown. Sequenced material: CD4+ T cells from blood, cultured in vitro, taken about 7 months after SARS-CoV-2 vaccination. The receptors shown here come from a human donor who had recovered from COVID-19. Both conserved end residues are part of each CDR3. Fields, in order: J gene, V gene, clone size, CDR3 length, D gene, CDR3 DNA, CDR3 protein. A D gene is named only where the DNA matches it firmly. A clone size is listed for some rows: how often the clone was seen (once, few, many), or a class if it is expanded.

TRBJ1-2 | TRBV20-1 | . | 13 | . | TGCAGTGCTAGAGGCCAGGGAAACTATGGCTACACCTTC | CSARGQGNYGYTF
TRBJ2-7 | TRBV11-3 | . | 15 | TRBD2 | TGTGCCAGCAGCCCCCACGGGGGGGAAGACTACGAGCAGTACTTC | CASSPHGGEDYEQYF
TRBJ2-5 | TRBV18 | medium-sized | 18 | TRBD2 | TGTGCCAGCTCACTCCGGACGACTAGCGGGAGGAAGGGAGAGACCCAGTACTTC | CASSLRTTSGRKGETQYF
TRBJ1-3 | TRBV20-1 | . | 14 | . | TGCAGTGCTAGTGTACCTAGCTCTGGAAACACCATATATTTT | CSASVPSSGNTIYF
TRBJ2-7 | TRBV20-1 | once | 14 | TRBD2 | TGCAGTGCTAGAGTGGCGGGAGGGCCAGGGGAGCAGTACTTC | CSARVAGGPGEQYF
TRBJ2-5 | TRBV18 | . | 14 | TRBD2 | TGTGCCAGCTCACCACTAGCGGGGGTGGAGACCCAGTACTTC | CASSPLAGVETQYF
TRBJ2-1 | TRBV6-1 | . | 14 | . | TGTGCCAGCAGTCAGGGTATCGCCTACAATGAGCAGTTCTTC | CASSQGIAYNEQFF
TRBJ2-7 | TRBV10-3 | . | 15 | . | TGTGCCATCAGTGAGACGACAGTGAGCTCCTACGAGCAGTACTTC | CAISETTVSSYEQYF
TRBJ1-6 | TRBV6-1 | . | 13 | TRBD1 | TGTGCCAGCAGCCTGGACAGGAATTCACCCCTCCACTTT | CASSLDRNSPLHF
TRBJ2-1 | TRBV7-2 | . | 15 | TRBD2 | TGTGCCAGCAGCTTAACTCGACTAGCGGGGGTTGAGCAGTTCTTC | CASSLTRLAGVEQFF
TRBJ2-3 | TRBV24-1 | few | 16 | . | TGTGCCACCAGTGATTTTGGCAGGGGAGGGGCAGATACGCAGTATTTT | CATSDFGRGGADTQYF
TRBJ2-7 | TRBV20-1 | few | 12 | . | TGCAGTGCAAGGACGGTTGGGTACGAGCAGTACTTC | CSARTVGYEQYF
TRBJ1-1 | TRBV6-5 | . | 13 | TRBD1 | TGTGCCAGCAGTTACTCCCGGGACAGGCAAGCTTTCTTT | CASSYSRDRQAFF
TRBJ1-6 | TRBV11-3 | . | 14 | . | TGTGCCAGCAGTCTAGCAGGGATCGATTCACCCCTCCACTTT | CASSLAGIDSPLHF
TRBJ2-1 | TRBV20-1 | . | 14 | TRBD1 | TGCAGTGCTCAGAAGGGACAGTTCTACAATGAGCAGTTCTTC | CSAQKGQFYNEQFF
TRBJ1-2 | TRBV11-2 | . | 13 | TRBD1 | TGTGCCAGCAGCTTAGGACAGGGATCTGGCTACACCTTC | CASSLGQGSGYTF
TRBJ2-1 | TRBV21-1 | few | 15 | . | TGTGCCAGCAGCCCCGGAGGACAGGGGGCCTATGAGCAGTTCTTC | CASSPGGQGAYEQFF
TRBJ2-7 | TRBV10-1 | . | 12 | . | TGCGCCAGCTTCAGGGGTTCTTACGAGCAGTACTTC | CASFRGSYEQYF
TRBJ2-7 | TRBV7-6 | . | 13 | . | TGTGCCAGCAGCTTAGGCCTCAGCGGCGAGCAGTACTTC | CASSLGLSGEQYF
TRBJ1-2 | TRBV20-1 | few | 13 | TRBD1 | TGCAGTGCTAGTTTCACAGGGGGAGAGGGCTACACCTTC | CSASFTGGEGYTF
TRBJ2-2 | TRBV7-3 | . | 12 | . | TGTGCCAGCAGCGAGAACACCGGGGAGCTGTTTTTT | CASSENTGELFF
TRBJ2-3 | TRBV4-3 | . | 13 | . | TGCGCCAGCAGCCAAGATCAGGGGGATACGCAGTATTTT | CASSQDQGDTQYF
TRBJ2-1 | TRBV11-2 | few | 17 | TRBD2 | TGTGCCAGCAGCTACGACCACTATAGCGGGAGGGATAATGAGCAGTTCTTC | CASSYDHYSGRDNEQFF
TRBJ2-1 | TRBV20-1 | few | 15 | . | TGCAGTGCTAGAGATGGGGGGCGCGCCTACAATGAGCAGTTCTTC | CSARDGGRAYNEQFF
TRBJ1-2 | TRBV2 | . | 14 | . | TGTGCCAGCCTGCTGGGGGAGATGAACTATGGCTACACCTTC | CASLLGEMNYGYTF
TRBJ2-6 | TRBV28 | . | 16 | TRBD2 | TGTGCCAGCAGTTTACGCCGGGAGGCTGGGGCCAACGTCCTGACTTTC | CASSLRREAGANVLTF
TRBJ2-3 | TRBV6-4 | . | 15 | TRBD2 | TGTGCCAGCAGCTCCGGACTAGCGGGAAGTGATACGCAGTATTTT | CASSSGLAGSDTQYF
TRBJ2-1 | TRBV6-1 | . | 14 | . | TGTGCCAGCCGAGGAGAGGAGTCCTACAATGAGCAGTTCTTC | CASRGEESYNEQFF
TRBJ2-3 | TRBV20-1 | few | 16 | TRBD2 | TGCAGTGCTAGACCTACTAGCGGGGGGTACGCAGATACGCAGTATTTT | CSARPTSGGYADTQYF
TRBJ2-3 | TRBV20-1 | . | 16 | TRBD2 | TGCAGTGCCACTTTGTTGGCGGGGGGTAGCACAGATACGCAGTATTTT | CSATLLAGGSTDTQYF
TRBJ2-7 | TRBV11-2 | . | 15 | . | TGTGCCAGCAGCCGACCCCAGCAGCGCTCCTACGAGCAGTACTTC | CASSRPQQRSYEQYF
TRBJ1-2 | TRBV19 | . | 13 | . | TGTGCCAGTAGTATAGGGGGCTACTATGGCTACACCTTC | CASSIGGYYGYTF
TRBJ1-2 | TRBV6-1 | few | 15 | TRBD1 | TGTGCCAGCCGGGTCGGGACAGGGGTAATCTATGGCTACACCTTC | CASRVGTGVIYGYTF
TRBJ2-3 | TRBV19 | once | 16 | TRBD2 | TGTGCCAGTAGTTCAAGGACTAGCTCAGGCACAGATACGCAGTATTTT | CASSSRTSSGTDTQYF
TRBJ1-5 | TRBV27 | few | 15 | . | TGTGTTTCGAGGGGAGGGATTATGAGCAATCAGCCCCAGCATTTT | CVSRGGIMSNQPQHF
TRBJ1-3 | TRBV20-1 | few | 15 | . | TGCAGTGCCACATGGACGTCCTCCCTGAGAAACACCATATATTTT | CSATWTSSLRNTIYF
TRBJ2-2 | TRBV7-3 | . | 13 | . | TGTGCCAGCAGCTTATCTACCGCGAGGGAGCTGTTTTTT | CASSLSTARELFF
TRBJ1-2 | TRBV4-1 | . | 13 | TRBD1 | TGCGCCAGCAGCCTGGACAGGGGGCGCGGCTACACCTTC | CASSLDRGRGYTF
TRBJ2-3 | TRBV20-1 | . | 14 | TRBD2 | TGCAGTGCAAGACTAGCGGGAAGCACAGATACGCAGTATTTT | CSARLAGSTDTQYF
TRBJ2-2 | TRBV7-2 | once | 15 | TRBD2 | TGTGCCAGCAGCCAGGGACTAGCGGGCACCGGGGAGCTGTTTTTT | CASSQGLAGTGELFF
TRBJ2-7 | TRBV27 | few | 19 | TRBD1 | TGTGCCAGCAGTTTATCGCTTAGGGACAGGGGTCTCCCCCTCCGCGAGCAGTACTTC | CASSLSLRDRGLPLREQYF
TRBJ1-5 | TRBV19 | few | 15 | . | TGTGCCAGTAGTATAATATTGGGGTCGAATCAGCCCCAGCATTTT | CASSIILGSNQPQHF
TRBJ2-7 | TRBV4-3 | . | 17 | . | TGCGCCAGCAGCCTATACTCAGTCGGGGGTCTTACCTACGAGCAGTACTTC | CASSLYSVGGLTYEQYF
TRBJ1-2 | TRBV4-1 | . | 15 | TRBD1 | TGCGCCAGCAGCCAAGCCAGGGGGCAATCCTATGGCTACACCTTC | CASSQARGQSYGYTF
TRBJ2-2 | TRBV7-2 | . | 14 | . | TGTGCCAGCAGCCTCCTTAGGGGCACCGGGGAGCTGTTTTTT | CASSLLRGTGELFF
TRBJ2-5 | TRBV20-1 | . | 13 | TRBD2 | TGCAGTGCTGGGACTAGCGGGGTTGAGACCCAGTACTTC | CSAGTSGVETQYF
TRBJ2-1 | TRBV7-9 | few | 14 | . | TGTGCCAGCAGCTTACAGGCTAGAAACAATGAGCAGTTCTTC | CASSLQARNNEQFF
TRBJ2-7 | TRBV27 | . | 17 | TRBD2 | TGTGCCAGCAGTTTACCTACGGGACTAGCGGCGTTGTACGAGCAGTACTTC | CASSLPTGLAALYEQYF
TRBJ2-7 | TRBV7-6 | many | 15 | TRBD2 | TGTGCCAGCAGCTTAGCCGGGACTAGCTCGGGCGAGCAGTACTTC | CASSLAGTSSGEQYF
TRBJ2-1 | TRBV10-3 | . | 17 | TRBD2 | TGTGCCACCCGGGACCCGAAATTGGCTAGCGGGGGGGGCGGGCAGTTCTTC | CATRDPKLASGGGGQFF
TRBJ2-3 | TRBV7-9 | few | 16 | TRBD2 | TGTGCCAGCAGCTTAGGGCTAGCGGGAGCCTCCGATACGCAGTATTTT | CASSLGLAGASDTQYF
TRBJ2-5 | TRBV20-1 | . | 13 | . | TGCAGTGCTTCCACGGGAGCCCCAGAGACCCAGTACTTC | CSASTGAPETQYF
TRBJ2-5 | TRBV20-1 | few | 12 | . | TGCAGTGCTACTCGACCCCAAGAGACCCAGTACTTC | CSATRPQETQYF
TRBJ1-2 | TRBV4-1 | few | 15 | . | TGCGCCAGCAGCCAAGTTTGGAGGGGGGTCTATGGCTACACCTTC | CASSQVWRGVYGYTF